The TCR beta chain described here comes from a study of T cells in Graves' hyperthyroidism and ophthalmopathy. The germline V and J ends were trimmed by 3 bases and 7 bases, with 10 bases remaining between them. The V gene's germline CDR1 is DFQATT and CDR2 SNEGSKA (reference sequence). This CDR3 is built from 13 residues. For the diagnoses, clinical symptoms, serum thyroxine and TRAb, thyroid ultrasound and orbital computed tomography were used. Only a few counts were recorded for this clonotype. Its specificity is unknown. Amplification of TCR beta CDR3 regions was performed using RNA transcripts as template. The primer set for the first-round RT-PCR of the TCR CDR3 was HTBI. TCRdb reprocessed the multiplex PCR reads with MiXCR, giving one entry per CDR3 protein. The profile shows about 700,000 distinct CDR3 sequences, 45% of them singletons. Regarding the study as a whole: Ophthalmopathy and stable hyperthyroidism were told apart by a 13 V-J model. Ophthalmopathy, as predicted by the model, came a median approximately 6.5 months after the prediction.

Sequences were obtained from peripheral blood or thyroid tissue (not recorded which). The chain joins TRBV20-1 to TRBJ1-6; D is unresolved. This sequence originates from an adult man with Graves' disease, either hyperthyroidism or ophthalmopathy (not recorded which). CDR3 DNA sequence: TGCAGTGCTAGCGAAGAAAACAATTCACCCCTCCACTTT. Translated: CSASEENNSPLHF.